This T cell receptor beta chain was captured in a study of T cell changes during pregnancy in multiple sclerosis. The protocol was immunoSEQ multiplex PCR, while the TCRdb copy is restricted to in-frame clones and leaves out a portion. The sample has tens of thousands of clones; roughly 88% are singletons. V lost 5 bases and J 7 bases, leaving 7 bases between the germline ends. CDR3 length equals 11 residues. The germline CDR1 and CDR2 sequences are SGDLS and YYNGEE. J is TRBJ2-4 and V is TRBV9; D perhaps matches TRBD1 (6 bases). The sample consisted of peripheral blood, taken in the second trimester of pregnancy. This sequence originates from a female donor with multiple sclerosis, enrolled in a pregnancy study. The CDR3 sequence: CASSGQNIQYF. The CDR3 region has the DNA TGTGCCAGCAGTGGACAGAACATTCAGTACTTC.